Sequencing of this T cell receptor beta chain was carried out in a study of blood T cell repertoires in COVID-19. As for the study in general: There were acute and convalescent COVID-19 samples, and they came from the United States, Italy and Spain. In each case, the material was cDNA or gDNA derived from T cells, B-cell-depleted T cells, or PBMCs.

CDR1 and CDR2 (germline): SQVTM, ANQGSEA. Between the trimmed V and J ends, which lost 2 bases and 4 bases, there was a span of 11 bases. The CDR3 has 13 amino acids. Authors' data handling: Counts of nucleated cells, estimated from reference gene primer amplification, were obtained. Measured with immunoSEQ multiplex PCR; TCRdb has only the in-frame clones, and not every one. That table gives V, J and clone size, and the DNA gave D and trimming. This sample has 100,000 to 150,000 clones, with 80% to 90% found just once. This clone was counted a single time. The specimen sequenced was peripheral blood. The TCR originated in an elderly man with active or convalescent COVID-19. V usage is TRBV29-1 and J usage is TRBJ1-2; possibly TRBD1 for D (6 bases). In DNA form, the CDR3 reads TGCAGCGTTGAAAGTCAGGGGAGCTATGGCTACACCTTC. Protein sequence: CSVESQGSYGYTF.